These T cell receptor beta chains were read from a single sample in a study of blood T cell repertoires in COVID-19. TCRdb keeps only in-frame clones here, not all; method: immunoSEQ multiplex PCR. The sample gives hundreds of thousands of clones, roughly nine tenths of which show up once; 3% is in the top ten. Sequencing used PBMCs or T cells enriched from blood (not recorded which). The receptors here all came from a woman in her 50s who had recovered from COVID-19. The CDR3 runs from the conserved cysteine through the conserved F or W. A D gene is named only where the DNA matches it firmly. Clone size is not always given. Where it is, it says once, few, many or a class for expanded clones.

J: TRBJ2-7; D: TRBD2; V: TRBV3-1/TRBV3-2; size: few; length: 16; CDR3: CASSQGLAGGPYEQYF; DNA: TGTGCCAGCAGCCAGGGACTAGCGGGAGGGCCTTACGAGCAGTACTTC
J: TRBJ2-7; D: TRBD1; V: TRBV6-1; size: NA; length: 15; CDR3: CASSSRGQGAYEQYF; DNA: TGTGCCAGCAGTTCCAGAGGACAGGGGGCGTACGAGCAGTACTTC
J: TRBJ2-5; D: TRBD2; V: TRBV7-9; size: NA; length: 15; CDR3: CASSLTAGVLETQYF; DNA: TGTGCCAGCAGCTTAACAGCGGGAGTTTTGGAGACCCAGTACTTC
J: TRBJ2-7; D: NA; V: TRBV7-8; size: NA; length: 16; CDR3: CASSLVNPGTPYEQYF; DNA: TGTGCCAGCAGCTTAGTGAATCCCGGGACACCATACGAGCAGTACTTC
J: TRBJ2-1; D: NA; V: TRBV7-3; size: few; length: 12; CDR3: CASSLGTGGQFF; DNA: TGTGCCAGCAGCTTAGGGACCGGGGGGCAGTTCTTC
J: TRBJ2-7; D: TRBD2; V: TRBV3-1/TRBV3-2; size: NA; length: 15; CDR3: CASSPLAGGRNEQYF; DNA: TGTGCCAGCAGCCCTCTAGCGGGAGGCCGTAACGAGCAGTACTTC
J: TRBJ2-1; D: NA; V: TRBV12-3/TRBV12-4; size: NA; length: 11; CDR3: CASSPINEQFF; DNA: TGTGCCAGCAGCCCCATCAATGAGCAGTTCTTC
J: TRBJ2-3; D: NA; V: TRBV4-3; size: NA; length: 15; CDR3: CASSQDDIHRDTQYF; DNA: TGCGCCAGCAGCCAAGATGACATTCATCGAGATACGCAGTATTTT
J: TRBJ2-3; D: NA; V: TRBV24-1; size: NA; length: 15; CDR3: CATPLFSGRTDTQYF; DNA: TGTGCCACCCCTCTCTTTAGCGGTCGCACAGATACGCAGTATTTT
J: TRBJ2-3; D: TRBD1; V: TRBV7-2; size: NA; length: 12; CDR3: CASSPRQGRQYF; DNA: TGTGCCAGCAGCCCCCGACAGGGTAGGCAGTATTTT
J: TRBJ1-5; D: TRBD1; V: TRBV19; size: NA; length: 15; CDR3: CASSKGTGAHQPQHF; DNA: TGTGCCAGTAGTAAAGGGACAGGGGCGCATCAGCCCCAGCATTTT
J: TRBJ2-3; D: TRBD1; V: TRBV28; size: once; length: 14; CDR3: CASSLDRGSDTQYF; DNA: TGTGCCAGCAGCTTGGACAGGGGTAGCGATACGCAGTATTTT
J: TRBJ1-5; D: NA; V: TRBV7-2; size: NA; length: 14; CDR3: CASSLNEGRQPQHF; DNA: TGTGCCAGCAGCTTAAATGAGGGAAGACAGCCCCAGCATTTT
J: TRBJ2-2; D: TRBD2; V: TRBV5-1; size: NA; length: 15; CDR3: CASSLGTSRAGELFF; DNA: TGCGCCAGCAGCTTGGGGACTAGCCGAGCCGGGGAGCTGTTTTTT
J: TRBJ1-4; D: NA; V: TRBV18; size: NA; length: 15; CDR3: CASSPPGSGGEKLFF; DNA: TGTGCCAGCTCACCACCGGGCAGCGGGGGTGAAAAACTGTTTTTT
J: TRBJ1-1; D: NA; V: TRBV12-3/TRBV12-4; size: NA; length: 13; CDR3: CASTRTAGTEAFF; DNA: TGTGCCAGCACCCGGACTGCAGGCACTGAAGCTTTCTTT
J: TRBJ2-1; D: TRBD2; V: TRBV7-2; size: NA; length: 16; CDR3: CASSLVRTSGSNEQFF; DNA: TGTGCCAGCAGCTTAGTACGGACTAGCGGGAGTAATGAGCAGTTCTTC
J: TRBJ1-6; D: NA; V: TRBV27; size: NA; length: 15; CDR3: CASSPSRAPAGALHF; DNA: TGTGCCAGCAGCCCGTCCAGGGCTCCCGCGGGAGCCCTCCACTTT
J: TRBJ2-7; D: TRBD1; V: TRBV27; size: few; length: 17; CDR3: CASSLRPSKGAEYEQYF; DNA: TGTGCCAGCAGTTTAAGGCCCTCGAAGGGGGCAGAGTACGAGCAGTACTTC
J: TRBJ1-1; D: NA; V: TRBV5-5; size: NA; length: 13; CDR3: CASSLAGPTEAFF; DNA: TGTGCCAGCAGCCTGGCAGGGCCCACTGAAGCTTTCTTT
J: TRBJ1-5; D: TRBD1; V: TRBV11-2; size: NA; length: 16; CDR3: CASSLTGSGSNQPQHF; DNA: TGTGCCAGCAGCTTGACAGGGTCGGGCAGCAATCAGCCCCAGCATTTT
J: TRBJ2-3; D: NA; V: TRBV4-3; size: NA; length: 14; CDR3: CASSQIQGSDTQYF; DNA: TGCGCCAGCAGTCAGATCCAGGGGTCAGATACGCAGTATTTT
J: TRBJ1-5; D: NA; V: TRBV30; size: NA; length: 14; CDR3: CAWSRGSNNQPQHF; DNA: TGTGCCTGGAGTCGAGGCAGTAACAATCAGCCCCAGCATTTT
J: TRBJ2-1; D: TRBD1; V: TRBV7-9; size: NA; length: 14; CDR3: CASSPGTANNEQFF; DNA: TGTGCCAGCAGCCCGGGGACAGCAAACAATGAGCAGTTCTTC
J: TRBJ2-7; D: NA; V: TRBV11-1; size: few; length: 13; CDR3: CASSLHSTYEQYF; DNA: TGTGCCAGCAGCTTACACAGCACCTACGAGCAGTACTTC
J: TRBJ2-1; D: TRBD2; V: TRBV7-3; size: NA; length: 16; CDR3: CASSLYTSGRAGEQFF; DNA: TGTGCCAGCAGCTTATATACTAGCGGGAGGGCTGGTGAGCAGTTCTTC
J: TRBJ2-1; D: TRBD2; V: TRBV29-1; size: NA; length: 13; CDR3: CSVETSGRVEQFF; DNA: TGCAGCGTTGAGACTAGCGGGAGAGTGGAGCAGTTCTTC
J: TRBJ2-5; D: NA; V: TRBV28; size: NA; length: 17; CDR3: CASSPERRAMLGETQYF; DNA: TGTGCCAGCAGTCCGGAAAGGCGGGCCATGCTCGGAGAGACCCAGTACTTC
J: TRBJ2-3; D: TRBD2; V: TRBV28; size: NA; length: 17; CDR3: CASSGYGTSEFQDTQYF; DNA: TGTGCCAGCAGTGGATACGGGACTAGCGAGTTTCAGGATACGCAGTATTTT
J: TRBJ2-1; D: TRBD1; V: TRBV28; size: NA; length: 14; CDR3: CASSWDRLYNEQFF; DNA: TGTGCCAGCAGTTGGGACAGGCTTTACAATGAGCAGTTCTTC
J: TRBJ1-6; D: NA; V: TRBV2; size: NA; length: 14; CDR3: CASGAGQYNSPLHF; DNA: TGTGCCAGCGGGGCGGGGCAATATAATTCACCCCTCCACTTT
J: TRBJ2-7; D: TRBD2; V: TRBV6-2/TRBV6-3; size: NA; length: 15; CDR3: CASSYPSGGSYEQYF; DNA: TGTGCCAGCAGTTATCCTAGCGGGGGATCCTACGAGCAGTACTTC
J: TRBJ2-7; D: NA; V: TRBV28; size: NA; length: 15; CDR3: CASSLPHSASYEQYF; DNA: TGTGCCAGCAGTTTACCCCACTCCGCTAGCTACGAGCAGTACTTC
J: TRBJ1-3; D: NA; V: TRBV14; size: NA; length: 16; CDR3: CASSQGPVTYGNTIYF; DNA: TGTGCCAGCAGCCAAGGTCCCGTTACATACGGAAACACCATATATTTT
J: TRBJ2-7; D: NA; V: TRBV30; size: NA; length: 12; CDR3: CAWSAQGYEQYF; DNA: TGTGCCTGGAGTGCCCAGGGATACGAGCAGTACTTC
J: TRBJ2-4; D: TRBD1; V: TRBV7-2; size: NA; length: 14; CDR3: CASSPDLQGPSPTF; DNA: TGTGCCAGCAGCCCCGATTTACAGGGGCCTAGCCCGACCTTC
J: TRBJ1-2; D: TRBD1; V: TRBV2; size: NA; length: 13; CDR3: CASSGTGFYGYTF; DNA: TGTGCCAGCAGTGGGACAGGGTTCTATGGCTACACCTTC
J: TRBJ2-7; D: TRBD1; V: TRBV19; size: NA; length: 15; CDR3: CASSGTGGRRDEQYF; DNA: TGTGCCAGTAGCGGGACAGGGGGCCGGCGAGACGAGCAGTACTTC
J: TRBJ2-7; D: TRBD1; V: TRBV11-3; size: few; length: 15; CDR3: CASSVATGGNYEQYF; DNA: TGTGCCAGCAGCGTAGCGACAGGGGGGAATTACGAGCAGTACTTC
J: TRBJ2-7; D: NA; V: TRBV5-6; size: NA; length: 14; CDR3: CASSLGFAGAAQYF; DNA: TGTGCCAGCAGCTTGGGGTTTGCGGGTGCAGCGCAGTACTTC
J: TRBJ1-5; D: TRBD1; V: TRBV2; size: NA; length: 15; CDR3: CASSRGQGGFQPQHF; DNA: TGTGCCAGCAGCCGAGGACAGGGAGGTTTTCAGCCCCAGCATTTT
J: TRBJ2-5; D: NA; V: TRBV28; size: NA; length: 12; CDR3: CASKQTQETQYF; DNA: TGTGCCAGCAAACAGACCCAAGAGACCCAGTACTTC
J: TRBJ1-1; D: NA; V: TRBV6-5; size: NA; length: 13; CDR3: CASNKPGGTEAFF; DNA: TGTGCCAGCAATAAGCCCGGCGGCACTGAAGCTTTCTTT